The clone carrying this T cell receptor beta chain was seen repeatedly, ten times or more. Its antigen remains unidentified. Deletions cut 0 bases from V and 5 bases from J, with 11 bases between. The V gene's germline CDR1 is SGDLS and CDR2 YYNGEE. The CDR3 extends over 14 amino acids. TCRdb called the 5' RACE reads again in MiXCR, with one record for every CDR3 protein. The sample records approximately 250,000 distinct CDR3 sequences, 6.7% being singletons. The sample comes from a study of T cells after yellow fever vaccination. Study-wide background: Each low-cell-number fraction was prepared by means of SMART-Seq v4 Ultra Low Input. General study findings and limits: Abundant clonotypes (contaminants from the bulk population) could be present in FACS-sorted repertoires. The booster response re-showed most primary clones: 96% CD4, about 89% CD8.

This clonotype was sampled from a man aged 25-45 years who received the YFV17D yellow fever vaccine. The chain couples TRBV9 to TRBJ2-5, with D possibly TRBD2 on 6 matching bases. Sequences were derived from CD4+ T cells sorted from PBMCs, sampled on the day of the yellow fever booster vaccination. The CDR3 spells CASSVDAGRETQYF. CDR3 bases: TGTGCCAGCAGCGTAGACGCGGGACGGGAGACCCAGTACTTC.